This T cell receptor beta chain was sequenced in a study of shared clonotypes between healthy human individuals. Here immunoSEQ multiplex PCR was the method, and the copy in TCRdb shows in-frame clones only, minus some. The sample shows about 2.1 million clones, around 93% of them seen only once. Broader study findings: Memory subsets generally showed smaller estimated richness than naive subsets did. Clonotypes shared by all four donors outscored non-shared clonotypes in generation probability.

The CDR3 is 15 amino acids. After removal of 5 bases from V and 3 bases from J, the junction contained 8 bases not matched to a gene. CDR1 is MNHEY and CDR2 is SMNVEV in the germline V gene (reference sequence). Naive CD8 cells lacked CD45RO and underwent positive selection for CCR7, leaving out terminally differentiated effector memory CD45RA+ cells. All participating donors were Caucasian adults from Nashville, Tennessee. As concerns this clone: Its target is not known.

The sequence was collected from a man aged 18 to 30 in good health. Some clones in this sample may be carry-over from other donors' samples. The sequenced material came from naive CD8+ T cells from PBMCs. This chain joins TRBV27 and TRBJ2-7; 9 bases align to TRBD1. The CDR3 bases are TGTGCCAGCAGTATCCGGACAGGGGTATACTACGAGCAGTACTTC. It specifies CASSIRTGVYYEQYF.